A single sample is the source of the 3 T cell receptor beta chains below, sequenced in a study of blood T cell repertoires in COVID-19. Measured with immunoSEQ multiplex PCR; TCRdb has only the in-frame clones, and not every one. The sample consists of tens of thousands of clones, around 81% of them appearing once. Sequenced: peripheral blood. These receptors all come from an older woman with acute or convalescent COVID-19.

V usage is TRBV5-5 and J usage is TRBJ2-3; possible D gene TRBD1, 6 bases. The V gene's germline CDR1 is SGHKS and CDR2 YYEKEE (reference sequence). With 4 bases removed from V and 3 bases from J, the gap between germline ends came to 18 bases. This CDR3 comprises 16 residues. The CDR3 coding sequence is TGTGCCAGCAGCCAGGGGACACGCGTTGGAACAGATACGCAGTATTTT. Residues: CASSQGTRVGTDTQYF.

The chain combines TRBV10-2 with TRBJ1-6; 11 bases agree with TRBD1. The CDR3 covers 16 residues. The germline CDR1 and CDR2 sequences are WSHSY and SAAADI. V was pared by 8 bases and J by 8 bases, with 11 bases of the junction left unmatched. The CDR3 loop is CASLGGQGGRYSPLHF. The CDR3 nucleotides are TGCGCCAGCCTTGGGGGACAGGGGGGTCGTTATTCACCCCTCCACTTT.

The genes are TRBV28 and TRBJ1-1; TRBD1 aligns across 7 bases. CDR1 MDHEN and CDR2 SYDVKM come from the germline V gene. With V trimmed by 4 bases and J by 4 bases, 6 bases remained unmatched. The CDR3 spans 14 residues. The CDR3, as DNA: TGTGCCAGCAGTTCCCTACAGGGGAGCACTGAAGCTTTCTTT. Protein sequence: CASSSLQGSTEAFF.